This TCR beta chain is from a study of OX40 agonist ivuxolimab in advanced cancers. Autoimmune disease history or systemic immunosuppression excluded patients. Trimming removed 5 bases from V and 3 bases from J; junction bases left unmatched: 2. The CDR3 runs 14 residues. CDR1 and CDR2 (germline): SGHRS, YFSETQ. A word on this clone: The same CDR3 also results from other DNA sequences found in this sample.

Sequenced by immunoSEQ multiplex PCR; TCRdb stores in-frame clones only, minus some. The sample lists around 21,000 clones, roughly 80% occurring once. Source: CD4+ or CD8+ T cells sorted from blood, taken in a trial of the OX40 agonist ivuxolimab. V gene TRBV5-1 combines with J gene TRBJ2-1, with TRBD2 matching 10 bases. The sequence was obtained from an adult with an advanced solid tumor such as melanoma, head and neck, liver or kidney cancer. The CDR3 DNA sequence: TGCGCCAGCAGTCCTAGCGGGGGCTACAATGAGCAGTTCTTC. Residues: CASSPSGGYNEQFF.